A single sample is the source of the 8 T cell receptor beta chains below, sequenced in a study of blood T cell repertoires in COVID-19 (dated by TCRdb to the early 2020s). Library creation used the immunoSEQ multiplex PCR assay. TCRdb limited this immuneACCESS table to in-frame rearrangements with V and J called. A share of clones is missing; checked studies link under half to unresolved V genes, and the rest is unexplained. Across this sample there are roughly 140,000 clones, with around 82% seen only once. Over 10% of the sample is held by the ten biggest clonotypes. The specimen sequenced was peripheral blood. Every receptor here comes from a man aged 55-75 years with active or convalescent COVID-19.

The gene calls are TRBV14 and TRBJ2-2, with D possibly being TRBD1 (6 bases). The CDR3 runs 15 residues. The germline CDR1 and CDR2 sequences are SGHDN and FVKESK. The V end lost 4 bases, the J end lost 5 bases, and 14 bases lay between the germline ends. The CDR3 DNA reads TGTGCCAGCAGCCCGGATGGGACAAGGACCGGGGAGCTGTTTTTT. Amino acids: CASSPDGTRTGELFF.

This chain uses TRBV5-5 with TRBJ2-3, with 7 bases that match TRBD2. Germline trimming cut 3 bases from V and 2 bases from J; bases unmatched to any gene: 15. Germline V lookup: CDR1 SGHKS, CDR2 YYEKEE (reference sequence). This CDR3 is built from 18 residues. The CDR3, as DNA: TGTGCCAGCAGCTCGACGTTCCAGCGGGGCTTCGACACAGATACGCAGTATTTT. This encodes CASSSTFQRGFDTDTQYF.

V is TRBV27 and J is TRBJ2-7; D possibly corresponds to TRBD1 (5 bases). Germline V gene data show CDR1 as MNHEY and CDR2 as SMNVEV (reference sequence). CDR3 size: 13 residues. V lost 3 bases, J lost 0 bases, and 6 bases lay in between. CDR3 in amino acids: CASSLTDSYEQYF. DNA for the CDR3: TGTGCCAGCAGTTTGACAGACTCCTACGAGCAGTACTTC.

The V call is TRBV5-1, the J call TRBJ2-1; the match to TRBD2 covers 9 bases. Germline CDR1 SGHRS, CDR2 YFSETQ. V lost 4 bases, J lost 7 bases, and 9 bases stayed unmatched. This CDR3 region has 15 residues. The CDR3 is CASSGRAGGSNEQFF. Written as DNA, the CDR3 is TGCGCCAGCAGCGGCCGAGCGGGAGGCTCTAATGAGCAGTTCTTC.

The sample holds a few counts of this clone. The chain uses TRBV5-6 and TRBJ1-2; perhaps TRBD1 as D (6 bases). Germline V CDR1 and CDR2: SGHDT, YYEEEE. The ends were cut back, 4 bases at V and 3 bases at J, with 16 bases in the middle. The CDR3 sequence is 15 residues long. Here the CDR3 reads CASSQIRQVYYGYTF. The CDR3 DNA follows: TGTGCCAGCAGCCAGATCCGACAGGTTTACTATGGCTACACCTTC.

In its sample, this clone was seen a few times. This CDR3 is CATSNVGSGSSYNEQFF. In DNA, the CDR3 is TGTGCCACCAGCAATGTCGGTAGCGGGAGCTCCTACAATGAGCAGTTCTTC. The J gene is TRBJ2-1, the V gene TRBV15, with 9 bases fitting TRBD2. This CDR3 contains 17 residues. The germline V gene has CDR1 LNHNV and CDR2 YYDKDF (reference sequence). With V trimmed by 4 bases and J by 0 bases, 7 bases remained unmatched.

The V gene is TRBV7-3, the J gene TRBJ2-2, with 8 bases that match TRBD1. The J segment lost 4 bases and the V segment lost 5 bases, leaving 9 bases of the junction unmatched. Germline loops: CDR1 SGHTA, CDR2 FQGTGA. CDR3 length: 16 amino acids. The CDR3 is CASSPTGAIRTGELFF. In nucleotides, the CDR3 is TGTGCCAGCAGCCCGACAGGGGCCATCCGCACCGGGGAGCTGTTTTTT.

The rearrangement uses TRBV10-2 and TRBJ2-7; 7 bases are shared with TRBD2. From germline, CDR1 is WSHSY and CDR2 SAAADI. The CDR3 runs 16 residues. J gave up 1 base and V 0 bases, and 6 bases lay outside the gene matches. The CDR3 nucleotides read TGCGCCAGCAGTGAGTCGAGAGCGGGATTATCCTACGAGCAGTACTTC. It is translated as CASSESRAGLSYEQYF.